This TCR beta chain originates from a study of shared clonotypes between healthy human individuals. Across the whole study: Per donor, three plates held CD4 naive cells, three held CD4 memory, two held CD8 naive and one held CD8 memory. Study-level results: Estimated richness values were generally larger in naive subsets than in memory subsets. Relative to clonotypes present in all four donors, those not shared had lower generation probabilities.

The naive CD8 fraction comprised CD45RO-negative cells positively selected for CCR7 and excluded terminally differentiated effector memory CD45RA+ cells. All donors were healthy HIV-negative adults lacking recent acute infections or vaccinations. The CDR3 is 13 amino acids. The V gene lost 4 bases and the J gene lost 4 bases, with 12 bases spanning the gap. Germline CDR1 reads SGHNT; CDR2 reads YYREEE (reference sequence). Profiled with immunoSEQ multiplex PCR; TCRdb holds only in-frame clones, not every one. The sample lists more than 2 million clones; approximately 95% were seen once. This clone turned up a few times. What it recognizes is unknown.

The chain couples TRBV5-4 to TRBJ2-7; D is unresolved. The sequence was collected from a young man in good health. Sequencing was carried out using naive CD8+ T cells sorted from blood. CDR3 sequence reads: CASSPDGLYEQYF. CDR3 coding DNA: TGTGCCAGCAGCCCTGATGGGTTGTACGAGCAGTACTTC.